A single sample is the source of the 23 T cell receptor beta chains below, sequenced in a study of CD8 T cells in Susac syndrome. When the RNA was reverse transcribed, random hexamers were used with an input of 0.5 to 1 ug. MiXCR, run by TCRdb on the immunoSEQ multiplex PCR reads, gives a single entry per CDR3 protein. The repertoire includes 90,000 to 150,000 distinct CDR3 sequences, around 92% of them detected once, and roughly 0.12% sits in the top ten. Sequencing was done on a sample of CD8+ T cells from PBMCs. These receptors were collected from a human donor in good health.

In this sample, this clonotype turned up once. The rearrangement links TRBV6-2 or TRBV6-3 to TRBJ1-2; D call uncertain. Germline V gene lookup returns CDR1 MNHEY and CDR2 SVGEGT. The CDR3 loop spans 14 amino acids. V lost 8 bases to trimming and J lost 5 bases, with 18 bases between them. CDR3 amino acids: CASGSWTADYGYTF. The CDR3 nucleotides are TGTGCCAGCGGGTCCTGGACGGCTGATTATGGCTACACCTTC.

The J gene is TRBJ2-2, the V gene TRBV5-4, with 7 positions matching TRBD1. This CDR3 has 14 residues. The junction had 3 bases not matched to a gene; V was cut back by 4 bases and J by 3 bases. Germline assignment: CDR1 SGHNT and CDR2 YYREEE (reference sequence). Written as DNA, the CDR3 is TGTGCCAGCAGCGTAGGACAGGACACCGGGGAGCTGTTTTTT. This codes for CASSVGQDTGELFF. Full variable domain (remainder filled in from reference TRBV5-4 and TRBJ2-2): ETGVTQSPTHLIKTRGQQVTLRCSSQSGHNTVSWYQQALGQGPQFIFQYYREEENGRGNFPPRFSGLQFPNYSSELNVNALELDDSALYLCASSVGQDTGELFFGEGSRLTVL.

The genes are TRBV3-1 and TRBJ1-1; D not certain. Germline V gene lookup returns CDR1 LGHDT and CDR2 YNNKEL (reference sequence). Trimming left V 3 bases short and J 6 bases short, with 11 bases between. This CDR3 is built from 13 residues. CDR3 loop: CASSHRSPAEAFF. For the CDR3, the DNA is TGTGCCAGCAGCCATAGGAGTCCCGCTGAAGCTTTCTTT.

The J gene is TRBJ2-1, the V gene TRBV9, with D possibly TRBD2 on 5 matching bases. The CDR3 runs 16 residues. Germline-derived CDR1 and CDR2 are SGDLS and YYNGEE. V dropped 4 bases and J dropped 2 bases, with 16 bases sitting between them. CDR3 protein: CASSPRFGVAYNEQFF. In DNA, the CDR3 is TGTGCCAGCAGCCCCCGTTTCGGGGTTGCCTACAATGAGCAGTTCTTC. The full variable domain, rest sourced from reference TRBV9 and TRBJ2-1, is DSGVTQTPKHLITATGQRVTLRCSPRSGDLSVYWYQQSLDQGLQFLIQYYNGEERAKGNILERFSAQQFPDLHSELNLSSLELGDSALYFCASSPRFGVAYNEQFFGPGTRLTVL.

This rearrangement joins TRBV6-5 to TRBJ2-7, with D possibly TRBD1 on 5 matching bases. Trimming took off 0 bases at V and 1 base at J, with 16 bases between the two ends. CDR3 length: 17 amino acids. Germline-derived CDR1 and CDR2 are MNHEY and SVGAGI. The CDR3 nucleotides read TGTGCCAGCAGTTACTCAACGGGTGGGGCGGAGTCCTACGAGCAGTACTTC. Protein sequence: CASSYSTGGAESYEQYF.

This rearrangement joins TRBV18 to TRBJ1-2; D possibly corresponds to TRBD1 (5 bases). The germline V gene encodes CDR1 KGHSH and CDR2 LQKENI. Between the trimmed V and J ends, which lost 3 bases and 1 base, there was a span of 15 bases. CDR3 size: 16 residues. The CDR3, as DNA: TGTGCCAGCTCACCTATTGGACAAGCGAATAACTATGGCTACACCTTC. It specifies CASSPIGQANNYGYTF. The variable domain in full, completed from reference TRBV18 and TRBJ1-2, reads NAGVMQNPRHLVRRRGQEARLRCSPMKGHSHVYWYRQLPEEGLKFMVYLQKENIIDESGMPKERFSAEFPKEGPSILRIQQVVRGDSAAYFCASSPIGQANNYGYTFGSGTRLTVV.

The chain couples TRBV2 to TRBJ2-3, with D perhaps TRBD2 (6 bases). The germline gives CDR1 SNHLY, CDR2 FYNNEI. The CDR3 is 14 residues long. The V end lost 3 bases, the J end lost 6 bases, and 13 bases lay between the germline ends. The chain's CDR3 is CASSDASGVDTQYF. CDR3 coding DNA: TGTGCCAGCAGTGACGCGTCGGGGGTGGATACGCAGTATTTT.

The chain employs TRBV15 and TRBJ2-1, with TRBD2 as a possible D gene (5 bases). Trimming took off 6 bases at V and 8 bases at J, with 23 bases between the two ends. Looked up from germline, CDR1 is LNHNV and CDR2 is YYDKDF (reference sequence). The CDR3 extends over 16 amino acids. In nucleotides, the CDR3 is TGTGCCACCAGGGCTGTCGGTCCGGCCCGGGGAGATGAGCAGTTCTTC. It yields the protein CATRAVGPARGDEQFF.

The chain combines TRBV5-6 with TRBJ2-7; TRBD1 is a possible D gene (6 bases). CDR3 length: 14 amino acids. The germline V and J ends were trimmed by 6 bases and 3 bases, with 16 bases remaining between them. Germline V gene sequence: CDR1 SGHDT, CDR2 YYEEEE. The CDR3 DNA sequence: TGTGCCAGCAATCGAAGGGGGAATGACTACGAGCAGTACTTC. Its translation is CASNRRGNDYEQYF.

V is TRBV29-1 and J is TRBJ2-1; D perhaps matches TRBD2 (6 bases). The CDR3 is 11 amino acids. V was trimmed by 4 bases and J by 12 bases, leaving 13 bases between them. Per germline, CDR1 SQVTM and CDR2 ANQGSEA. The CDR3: CSVGDGTVQFF. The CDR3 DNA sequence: TGCAGCGTTGGGGACGGGACTGTGCAGTTCTTC.

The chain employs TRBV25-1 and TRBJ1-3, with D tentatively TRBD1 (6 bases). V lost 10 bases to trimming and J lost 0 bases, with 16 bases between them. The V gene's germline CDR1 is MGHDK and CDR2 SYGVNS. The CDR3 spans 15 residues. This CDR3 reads CATTQGHNSGNTIYF. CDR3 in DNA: TGTGCCACAACCCAGGGACATAACTCTGGAAACACCATATATTTT. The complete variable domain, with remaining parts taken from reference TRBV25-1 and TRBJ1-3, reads EADIYQTPRYLVIGTGKKITLECSQTMGHDKMYWYQQDPGMELHLIHYSYGVNSTEKGDLSSESTVSRIRTEHFPLTLESARPSHTSQYLCATTQGHNSGNTIYFGEGSWLTVV.

The CDR3 is CASSLKSGVADTQYF. The CDR3 DNA reads TGTGCCAGCAGCCTAAAATCCGGGGTCGCAGATACGCAGTATTTT. This rearrangement joins TRBV7-2 to TRBJ2-3; maybe TRBD2 (5 bases). Germline V gives CDR1 SGHTA, CDR2 FQGNSA. Trimming pared 5 bases from V and 4 bases from J, leaving 16 bases between. The CDR3 spans 15 residues.

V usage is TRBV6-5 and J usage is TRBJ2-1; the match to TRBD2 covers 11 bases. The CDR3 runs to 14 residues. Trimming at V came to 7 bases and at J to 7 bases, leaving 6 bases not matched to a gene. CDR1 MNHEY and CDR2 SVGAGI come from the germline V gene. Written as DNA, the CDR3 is TGTGCCAGCACGTGGACTAGCGGGTCAAATGAGCAGTTCTTC. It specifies CASTWTSGSNEQFF.

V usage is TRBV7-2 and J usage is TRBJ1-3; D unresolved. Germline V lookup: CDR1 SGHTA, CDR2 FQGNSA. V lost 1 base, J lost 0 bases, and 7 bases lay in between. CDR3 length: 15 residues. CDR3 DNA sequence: TGTGCCAGCAGCTTAGACAATTTCTCTGGAAACACCATATATTTT. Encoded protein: CASSLDNFSGNTIYF.

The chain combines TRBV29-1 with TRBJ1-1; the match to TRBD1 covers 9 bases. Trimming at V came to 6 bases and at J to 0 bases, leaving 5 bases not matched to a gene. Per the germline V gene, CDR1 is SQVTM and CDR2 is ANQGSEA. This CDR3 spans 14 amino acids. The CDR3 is CSVTGTGMNTEAFF. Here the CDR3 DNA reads TGCAGCGTGACCGGGACAGGGATGAACACTGAAGCTTTCTTT.

CDR3 loop: CATSNGGIGYEQYF. The DNA for the CDR3 is TGTGCCACCAGCAACGGGGGGATTGGATACGAGCAGTACTTC. This sequence joins TRBV15 and TRBJ2-7; 7 bases are a match to TRBD2. This CDR3 has 14 amino acids. V was clipped by 4 bases and J by 4 bases; unmatched bases: 7. Germline V lookup: CDR1 LNHNV, CDR2 YYDKDF (reference sequence).

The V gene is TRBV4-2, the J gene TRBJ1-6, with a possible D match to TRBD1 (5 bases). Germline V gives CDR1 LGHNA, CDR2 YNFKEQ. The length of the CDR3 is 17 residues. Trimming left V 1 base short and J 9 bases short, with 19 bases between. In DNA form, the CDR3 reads TGTGCCAGCAGCCAAGTCCTACGAGGGGACGGGAGTTCACCCCTCCACTTT. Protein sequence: CASSQVLRGDGSSPLHF.

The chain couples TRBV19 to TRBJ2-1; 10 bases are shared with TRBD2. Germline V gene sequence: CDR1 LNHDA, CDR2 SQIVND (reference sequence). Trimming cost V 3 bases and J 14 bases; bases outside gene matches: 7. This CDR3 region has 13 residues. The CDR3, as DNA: TGTGCCAGTAGTATCGGCCTAGCGGGAGTGAAGTTCTTC. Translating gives CASSIGLAGVKFF.

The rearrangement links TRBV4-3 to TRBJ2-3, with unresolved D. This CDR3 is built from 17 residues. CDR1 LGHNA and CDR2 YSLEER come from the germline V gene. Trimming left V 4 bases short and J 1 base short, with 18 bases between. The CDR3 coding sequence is TGCGCCAGCAGCCGCCGATTTGCAAGTCCGGGCACAGATACGCAGTATTTT. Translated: CASSRRFASPGTDTQYF.

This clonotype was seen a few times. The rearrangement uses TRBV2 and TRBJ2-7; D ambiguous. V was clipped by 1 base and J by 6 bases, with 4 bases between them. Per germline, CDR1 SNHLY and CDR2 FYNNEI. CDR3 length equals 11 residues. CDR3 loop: CASSEGREQYF. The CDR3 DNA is TGTGCCAGCAGTGAAGGGCGCGAGCAGTACTTC.

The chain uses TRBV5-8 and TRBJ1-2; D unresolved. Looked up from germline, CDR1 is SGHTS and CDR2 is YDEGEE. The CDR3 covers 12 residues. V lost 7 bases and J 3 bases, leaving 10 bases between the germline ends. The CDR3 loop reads CASLGGDYGYTF. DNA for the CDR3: TGTGCCAGCCTGGGCGGGGACTATGGCTACACCTTC.

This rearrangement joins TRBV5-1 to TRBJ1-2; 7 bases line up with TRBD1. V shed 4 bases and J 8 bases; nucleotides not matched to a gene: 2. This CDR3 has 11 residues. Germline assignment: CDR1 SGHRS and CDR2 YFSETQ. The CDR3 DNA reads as TGCGCCAGCAGCGGGGGACAGGGCTACACCTTC. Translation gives CASSGGQGYTF.

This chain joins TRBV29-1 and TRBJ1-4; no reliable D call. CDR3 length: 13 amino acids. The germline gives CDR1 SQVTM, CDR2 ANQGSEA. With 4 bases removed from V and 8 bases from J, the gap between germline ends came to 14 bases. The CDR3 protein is CSVGVLVGEKLFF. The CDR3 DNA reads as TGCAGCGTTGGGGTATTGGTGGGGGAAAAACTGTTTTTT. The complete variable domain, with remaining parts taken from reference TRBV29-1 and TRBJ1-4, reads SAVISQKPSRDICQRGTSLTIQCQVDSQVTMMFWYRQQPGQSLTLIATANQGSEATYESGFVIDKFPISRPNLTFSTLTVSNMSPEDSSIYLCSVGVLVGEKLFFGSGTQLSVL.